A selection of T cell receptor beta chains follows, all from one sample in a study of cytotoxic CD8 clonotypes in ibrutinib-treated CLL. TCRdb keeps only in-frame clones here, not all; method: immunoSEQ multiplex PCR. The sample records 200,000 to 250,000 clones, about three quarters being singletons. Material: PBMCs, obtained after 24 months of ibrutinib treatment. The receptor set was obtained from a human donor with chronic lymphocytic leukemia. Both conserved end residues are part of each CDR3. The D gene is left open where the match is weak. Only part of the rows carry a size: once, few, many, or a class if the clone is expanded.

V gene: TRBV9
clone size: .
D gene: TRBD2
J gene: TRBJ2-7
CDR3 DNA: TGTGCCAGCAGCAGACGGGGGGGCAAGGACGAGCAGTACTTC
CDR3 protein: CASSRRGGKDEQYF

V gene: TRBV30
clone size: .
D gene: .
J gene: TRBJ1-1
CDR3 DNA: TGTGCCTGGAGTGTATACAGAGAAGCTTTCTTT
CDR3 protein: CAWSVYREAFF

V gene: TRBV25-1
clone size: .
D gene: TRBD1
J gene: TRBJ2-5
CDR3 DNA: TGTGCCAGCTCTTGGACAGGGCTTCAAGAGACCCAGTACTTC
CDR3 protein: CASSWTGLQETQYF

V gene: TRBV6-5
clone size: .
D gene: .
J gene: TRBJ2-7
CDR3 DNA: TGTGCCAGCCGCGATGGGGGGCTCGAGCAGTACTTC
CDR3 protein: CASRDGGLEQYF

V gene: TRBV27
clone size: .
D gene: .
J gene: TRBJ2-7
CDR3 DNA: TGTGCCAGCAGTCCCAACACGGCCTACTACGAGCAGTACTTC
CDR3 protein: CASSPNTAYYEQYF

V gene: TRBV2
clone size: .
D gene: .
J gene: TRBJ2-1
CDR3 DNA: TGTGCCAGCTTGATTCTCAATGAGCAGTTCTTC
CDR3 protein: CASLILNEQFF

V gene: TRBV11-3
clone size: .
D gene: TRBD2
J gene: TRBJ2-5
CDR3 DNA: TGTGCCAGCAGCTTACATAGCGGGACCCAAGAGACCCAGTACTTC
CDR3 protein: CASSLHSGTQETQYF

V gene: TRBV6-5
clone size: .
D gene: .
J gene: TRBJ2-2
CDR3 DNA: TGTGCCAGCAGTTACTCGATTGGTACCTACACCGGGGAGCTGTTTTTT
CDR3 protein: CASSYSIGTYTGELFF

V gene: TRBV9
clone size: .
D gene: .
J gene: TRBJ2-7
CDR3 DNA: TGTGCCAGCAGCGTAGATGGGTCTACCTTGACCGAGCAGTACTTC
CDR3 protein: CASSVDGSTLTEQYF

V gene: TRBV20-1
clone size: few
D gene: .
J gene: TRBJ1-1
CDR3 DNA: TGCAGTGCTAGAGATAGGACTGAAGCTTTCTTT
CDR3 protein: CSARDRTEAFF

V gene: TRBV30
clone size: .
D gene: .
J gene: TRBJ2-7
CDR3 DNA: TGTGCCTGGAGCACAGGTGCGGAGCAGTACTTC
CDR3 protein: CAWSTGAEQYF

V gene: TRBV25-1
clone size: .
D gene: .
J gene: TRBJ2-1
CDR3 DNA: TGTGCCAGCAGTGAATTTGGCGGGACGAGCTCCTACAATGAGCAGTTCTTC
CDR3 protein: CASSEFGGTSSYNEQFF

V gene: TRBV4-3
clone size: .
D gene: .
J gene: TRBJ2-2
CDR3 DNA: TGCGCCAGCAGCCAAGGCTTCCGGATCGGGGAGCTGTTTTTT
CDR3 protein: CASSQGFRIGELFF

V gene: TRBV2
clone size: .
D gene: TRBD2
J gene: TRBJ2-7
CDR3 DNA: TGTGCCAGCACCCCCGGGGGGGGTAAGAGCTCCTACGAGCAGTACTTC
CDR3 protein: CASTPGGGKSSYEQYF

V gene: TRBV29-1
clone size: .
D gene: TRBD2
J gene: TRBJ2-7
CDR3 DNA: TGCAGCGTTGAGCCCGGACTAGCGACCCACGAGCAGTACTTC
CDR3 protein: CSVEPGLATHEQYF

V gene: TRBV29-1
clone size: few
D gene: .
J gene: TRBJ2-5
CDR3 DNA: TGCAGCGTTCCAACAGGCGGTGGAGAGACCCAGTACTTC
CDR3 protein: CSVPTGGGETQYF

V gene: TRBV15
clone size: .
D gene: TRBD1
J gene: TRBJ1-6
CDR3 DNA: TGTGCCACCAGAAACAGGGGGCCTTCGGGTTCACCCCTCCACTTT
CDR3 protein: CATRNRGPSGSPLHF

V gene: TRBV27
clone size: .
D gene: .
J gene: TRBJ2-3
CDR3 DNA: TGTGCCAGCAGTTTAGGGCCCGGAATTGCTGATACGCAGTATTTT
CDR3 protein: CASSLGPGIADTQYF

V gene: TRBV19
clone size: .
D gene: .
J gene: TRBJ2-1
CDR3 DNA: TGTGCCAGTAGTATTACCCAGGTGGCTAGCTCCTACAATGAGCAGTTCTTC
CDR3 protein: CASSITQVASSYNEQFF

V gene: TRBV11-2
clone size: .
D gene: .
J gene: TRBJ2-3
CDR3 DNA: TGTGCCAGCAGCTTGTCGGGAGGCACAGATACGCAGTATTTT
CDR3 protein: CASSLSGGTDTQYF

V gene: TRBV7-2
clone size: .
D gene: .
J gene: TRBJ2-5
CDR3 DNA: TGTGCCAGCAGCTTAAGGAGCTCTAGCGCGTCCCAAGAGACCCAGTACTTC
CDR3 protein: CASSLRSSSASQETQYF

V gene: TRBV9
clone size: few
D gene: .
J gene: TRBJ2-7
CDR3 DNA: TGTGCCAGCAGCGTGGCCGGGACGGAGCCCTACGAGCAGTACTTC
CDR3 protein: CASSVAGTEPYEQYF